This T cell receptor (beta chain) was identified during a study of OX40 agonist ivuxolimab in advanced cancers. For the wider study: Ivuxolimab was a fully human IgG2 agonistic monoclonal antibody targeting the costimulatory receptor OX40 (CD134). Intravenous ivuxolimab was administered to patients every 2 weeks at six dose levels: 0.01, 0.1, 0.3, 1.5, 3 and 10 mg/kg. Among the 50 to 55 dose-escalation patients, around 19 had hepatocellular carcinoma, approximately 15 melanoma, 9 renal cell carcinoma and 9 head and neck cancer. A male proportion of nearly 85% and a mean age of 60 years, ranging from roughly 23 to 80, were recorded for the dose-escalation cohort. Prior anti-PD-1, anti-PD-L1 or anti-CTLA-4 therapy was permitted, and checkpoint inhibitors had been received by more than 35% of dose-escalation patients. Three dose-escalation patients achieved partial responses, one with hepatocellular carcinoma and two with cutaneous melanoma. The point of sequencing TCRbeta in the periphery was to test whether ivuxolimab changed TCR sequence diversity and drove clonal T-cell expansion. The paper covers the monotherapy dose-escalation part of the phase I ivuxolimab trial, which included N of about 51 patients. Overall study results and their limits: At doses from 0.1 to 3.0 mg/kg, clonal expansion was seen in both CD4+ and CD8+ blood T cells between baseline and week 6. After ivuxolimab, CD8+ T cells had more expanded clones than CD4+ T cells on average. Low levels of normalized T-cell clonal expansion were also seen in some patients who did not respond. Antigen specificity was not determined for the clonally expanded peripheral T cells. In the 0.1-3.0 mg/kg groups, partial responders were among the patients with the lowest normalized peripheral clonal expansion, particularly in CD8+ T cells.

To sequence the TCRbeta CDR3 region, genomic DNA was isolated from the sorted cells. The immunoSEQ Assay was used to sequence the TCRbeta CDR3 regions. TCRdb provides this immuneACCESS table in a form limited to in-frame rearrangements. Some clones are lacking; in checked studies, under half of them reflect an unresolved V gene, and why the rest are absent is not known. For this sample there are nearly 55,000 clones; approximately 84% appear just once. The ten largest clones capture approximately 1.2% of the sample. Spanning cysteine to phenylalanine, the CDR3 consists of 14 amino acids. The kept DNA is CDR3 alone, 42 bases in frame from the first base. V and J are trimmed by 6 bases and 3 bases, and the gene matches miss 4 bases of the junction. The germline V gene (reference sequence) sets CDR1 to MNHEY and CDR2 to SMNVEV. On this clone itself: The antigen this receptor binds is unknown. No base quality information exists; no much larger clone differs at one position.

Patients with a history of autoimmune disease or receiving systemic immunosuppression were excluded from the trial. Peripheral blood for TCR sequencing was collected from all dose cohorts at baseline, on cycle 4 day 1, and on cycle 7 day 1. The samples were drawn from a first-in-human, open-label, multicenter phase I dose-escalation trial of ivuxolimab. The trial enrolled adults with locally advanced or metastatic head and neck squamous cell, hepatocellular, melanoma or renal cell carcinoma. CD4+ and CD8+ T cells were sorted separately from peripheral blood before TCR sequencing. The chain joins TRBV27 to TRBJ2-7; TRBD2 agrees with 11 junctional bases. The material was CD4+ or CD8+ T cells sorted from blood, obtained in a trial of the OX40 agonist ivuxolimab. This sequence was found in an adult with an advanced solid tumor such as melanoma, head and neck, liver or kidney cancer. The DNA sequence follows: TGTGCCAGCAGCGTCGGGACTAGCGGCTACGAGCAGTACTTC. Protein translation: CASSVGTSGYEQYF.